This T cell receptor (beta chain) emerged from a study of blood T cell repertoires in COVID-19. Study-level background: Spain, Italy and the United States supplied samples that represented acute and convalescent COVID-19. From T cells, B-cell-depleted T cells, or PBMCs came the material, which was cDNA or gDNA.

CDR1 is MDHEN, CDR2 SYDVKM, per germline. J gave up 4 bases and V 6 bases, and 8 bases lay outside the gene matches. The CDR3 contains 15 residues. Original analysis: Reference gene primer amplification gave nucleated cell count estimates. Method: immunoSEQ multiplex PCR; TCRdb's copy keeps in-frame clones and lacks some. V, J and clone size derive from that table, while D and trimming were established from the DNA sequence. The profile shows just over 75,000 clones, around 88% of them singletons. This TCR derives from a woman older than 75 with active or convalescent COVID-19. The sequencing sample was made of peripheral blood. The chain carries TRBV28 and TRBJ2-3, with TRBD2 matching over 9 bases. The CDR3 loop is CASSPSGRLADTQYF. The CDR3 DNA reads TGTGCCAGCAGCCCCAGCGGGAGGCTCGCAGATACGCAGTATTTT.